Included here is one TCR beta chain sequence, with context. The antigen is unknown. CDR3 length equals 16 residues. Trimming removed 6 bases at V and 0 bases at J, with 16 bases between. Germline assignment: CDR1 SGHTA and CDR2 FQGNSA. Treatment reported: roughly 10-day PBMC culture with coronavirus spike peptide pools or control peptides (ViraFEST assay). By negative selection, CD4+ T cells were isolated once culture had run for 9 to 10 days. Sequenced with the Oncomine TCR Beta short-read assay was DNA taken from cultured CD4+ T cells. TCRdb passed the PCR reads through MiXCR, listing each CDR3 protein once. The sample shows roughly 16,000 distinct CDR3 sequences, around 74% of them seen only once. These data are taken from a study of vaccination and CD4 T cells after COVID-19.

This chain joins TRBV7-2 and TRBJ2-3; either TRBD1 or TRBD2 may supply D (5 bases each). The sequence derives from a human donor who had recovered from COVID-19. Sequencing was carried out using CD4+ T cells from blood, cultured in vitro. As DNA, the CDR3 is TGTGCCAGCAGTCCCCCGGGGCGGCCTAGCACAGATACGCAGTATTTT. As protein: CASSPPGRPSTDTQYF. Full variable domain (missing parts from reference TRBV7-2 and TRBJ2-3): GAGVSQSPSNKVTEKGKDVELRCDPISGHTALYWYRQSLGQGLEFLIYFQGNSAPDKSGLPSDRFSAERTGGSVSTLTIQRTQQEDSAVYLCASSPPGRPSTDTQYFGPGTRLTVL.